This entry lists 31 T cell receptor beta chains sequenced from one sample in a study of regulatory T cells in long-lasting Graves disease. Time point denoted: newly diagnosed GD, antithyroid drugs for less than 3 months. PBMCs provided the RNA from which the TCR library was made. According to the study, TCR beta libraries were built with iRepertoire HTBI primers and CDR3-region Arm-PCR. TCRdb fed the multiplex PCR reads into MiXCR, producing one record per CDR3 protein. The data hold some 490,000 distinct CDR3 sequences, with around 12% observed a single time. These sequences were also reported in another study, on T cells in Graves' hyperthyroidism and ophthalmopathy.

Specimen: peripheral blood mononuclear cells (PBMCs), collected at new diagnosis, from a patient treated with antithyroid drugs. The receptors were gathered from a young woman with Graves disease.

This clonotype occurred many times. The J gene is TRBJ1-2, the V gene TRBV2, with 7 bases that match TRBD1. V lost 1 base and J lost 4; bases outside the gene matches: 6. Per germline, CDR1 SNHLY and CDR2 FYNNEI. This CDR3 has 15 residues. CDR3 DNA: TGTGCCAGCAGTGAAGTCAGACAGGGCGGCTATGGCTACACCTTC. The encoded protein is CASSEVRQGGYGYTF.

Ten or more counts support this clonotype. This chain uses TRBV19 with TRBJ2-7, with D possibly TRBD1 on 6 matching bases. This CDR3 region has 15 residues. V was cut by 6 bases and J by 3 bases, with 18 bases left in between. CDR1 is LNHDA and CDR2 is SQIVND in the germline V gene (reference sequence). The CDR3 sequence is CASSRGQSELYEQYF. The CDR3, as DNA: TGTGCCAGTAGCCGTGGACAGAGCGAGCTCTACGAGCAGTACTTC.

The sample holds many counts of this clonotype. V and J are TRBV24-1 and TRBJ2-3, with 7 bases aligning to TRBD2. J lost 2 bases, V lost 3 bases, and 7 bases had no gene match. CDR1 is KGHDR and CDR2 is SFDVKD in the germline V gene. There are 16 residues in the CDR3. This chain's CDR3 is CATSDVSSGNTDTQYF. As DNA, the CDR3 is TGTGCCACCAGTGATGTATCTAGCGGAAACACAGATACGCAGTATTTT.

At least ten counts were recorded for this clonotype. The chain employs TRBV7-9 and TRBJ2-7; TRBD2 agrees at 12 bases. CDR1 and CDR2 from the germline V gene are SEHNR and FQNEAQ (reference sequence). The ends lost 5 bases at V and 5 bases at J; junction bases unmatched: 7. CDR3 length equals 15 residues. The chain's CDR3 is CASSGSRTSGDEQYF. In DNA form, the CDR3 reads TGTGCCAGCAGCGGATCAAGGACTAGCGGGGACGAGCAGTACTTC.

This clonotype was detected many times. The rearrangement joins TRBV18 to TRBJ2-1, with 10 bases matching TRBD2. This CDR3 has 16 amino acids. Germline lookup yields CDR1 KGHSH and CDR2 LQKENI. Trimming took 2 bases from V and 4 from J; bases not matched to a gene: 5. The CDR3 here is CASSPVTSGTYNEQFF. As DNA, the CDR3 is TGTGCCAGCTCACCAGTCACTAGCGGGACTTACAATGAGCAGTTCTTC.

At least ten counts were recorded for this clonotype. The chain employs TRBV2 and TRBJ1-5, with D possibly TRBD1 on 5 matching bases. CDR3 size: 14 residues. Trimming pared 7 bases from V and 4 bases from J, leaving 14 bases between. Germline V gene data show CDR1 as SNHLY and CDR2 as FYNNEI. CDR3 in amino acids: CASNLDSGNQPQHF. CDR3 DNA: TGTGCCAGCAACTTAGACAGCGGGAATCAGCCCCAGCATTTT.

This clonotype was counted at least ten times. This rearrangement joins TRBV2 to TRBJ2-2; 8 nucleotides match TRBD2. CDR1 is SNHLY, CDR2 FYNNEI, per germline. The V and J ends lost 8 bases and 7 bases, in that order; junction bases with no gene match: 6. This CDR3 comprises 13 residues. This CDR3 is CASAREVHGELFF. In DNA form, the CDR3 reads TGTGCCAGCGCGCGGGAGGTCCACGGGGAGCTGTTTTTT.

This clonotype was observed at least ten times. The V call is TRBV28, the J call TRBJ2-7; D gene unclear. The CDR3 is made up of 19 amino acids. V was cut by 3 bases and J by 0 bases, with 24 bases left in between. Germline V gene lookup returns CDR1 MDHEN and CDR2 SYDVKM. Here the CDR3 reads CASSFKLVLAGPFSYEQYF. CDR3 sequence (DNA): TGTGCCAGCAGTTTTAAATTGGTCTTAGCAGGACCGTTCTCCTACGAGCAGTACTTC.

Notes on this clonotype: As the CDR3 is not closed by the conserved phenylalanine or tryptophan, this likely results from a read error. The V call is TRBV2, the J call TRBJ1-1; no clear D gene. This CDR3 region has 13 residues. The V end was cut by 5 bases, the J end by 1 base, with 8 bases between. Per the germline V gene, CDR1 is SNHLY and CDR2 is FYNNEI. CDR3 coding DNA: TGTGCCAGCAGTTACGGCACGAACACTGAAGCTTTCTCT. Translated: CASSYGTNTEAFS.

This clonotype was seen once. This may be a read error, as it is one base from a much larger clone. J is TRBJ2-1 and V is TRBV10-3, with TRBD2 matching over 9 bases. CDR1 ENHRY and CDR2 SYGVKD come from the germline V gene. There are 15 residues in the CDR3. The V and J ends lost 7 bases and 1 base, in that order; junction bases with no gene match: 5. The CDR3 loop is CAIILAGESYNEQFF. In DNA, the CDR3 is TGTGCCATCATTTTAGCGGGGGAGTCCTACAATGAGCAGTTCTTC.

The chain carries TRBV7-2 and TRBJ2-6; D ambiguous. Germline CDR1 SGHTA, CDR2 FQGNSA. CDR3 length equals 15 residues. Trimming took off 5 bases at V and 3 bases at J, with 11 bases between the two ends. The DNA of the CDR3 is TGTGCCAGCAGCAAAGCCCCCCTTGGGGCCAACGTCCTGACTTTC. It is translated as CASSKAPLGANVLTF.

The rearrangement uses TRBV19 and TRBJ1-1, with D possibly being TRBD1 (5 bases). Germline V gives CDR1 LNHDA, CDR2 SQIVND (reference sequence). This CDR3 spans 19 amino acids. V shed 4 bases and J shed 2 bases, with 26 bases lying between them. In DNA, the CDR3 is TGTGCCAGTAGTACCCTCGGGACGCTTGCTTTAGGAGGAAACACTGAAGCTTTCTTT. As protein: CASSTLGTLALGGNTEAFF.

In this sample, this clonotype turned up many times. The chain carries TRBV18 and TRBJ2-3; D possibly uses TRBD1 or TRBD2 (5 bases each). The CDR3 has 15 amino acids. CDR1 and CDR2 (germline): KGHSH, LQKENI. V was trimmed by 5 bases and J by 1 base, leaving 13 bases between them. The CDR3: CASSIFGDRTDTQYF. CDR3 in DNA: TGTGCCAGCTCAATATTCGGGGACCGCACAGATACGCAGTATTTT.

This clonotype showed up just a few times. This sequence joins TRBV6-1 and TRBJ2-7; D is undetermined. The CDR3 contains 13 residues. Germline V gene sequence: CDR1 MNHNS, CDR2 SASEGT. V lost 2 bases, J lost 6 bases, and 11 bases lay in between. CDR3 bases: TGTGCCAGCAGTGAAAGGCGGTGGGGCGAGCAGTACTTC. Protein sequence: CASSERRWGEQYF.

This clonotype was recorded many times. This sequence joins TRBV5-1 and TRBJ2-5; 8 positions match TRBD2. This CDR3 has 16 amino acids. Germline trimming cut 6 bases from V and 5 bases from J; bases unmatched to any gene: 15. Germline values: CDR1 SGHRS, CDR2 YFSETQ. This CDR3 is CASNTGLAAGLETQYF. DNA of the CDR3: TGCGCCAGCAACACTGGACTAGCAGCCGGGTTGGAGACCCAGTACTTC.

The J gene is TRBJ2-2, the V gene TRBV28, with D maybe TRBD2 (5 bases). This CDR3 is 14 amino acids long. Germline-derived CDR1 and CDR2 are MDHEN and SYDVKM. The V gene lost 8 bases and the J gene lost 5 bases, with 15 bases spanning the gap. The CDR3 spells CASGPIGETGELFF. In nucleotides, the CDR3 is TGTGCCAGCGGCCCAATCGGGGAGACCGGGGAGCTGTTTTTT.

This clonotype was seen a handful of times. The gene calls are TRBV6-1 and TRBJ2-3, with TRBD2 identical over 7 bases. V trimming: 5 bases; J trimming: 4 bases; junction bases outside the gene matches: 6. The CDR3 is 14 residues long. Germline assignment: CDR1 MNHNS and CDR2 SASEGT. CDR3 amino acids: CASSLGLGADTQYF. CDR3 in DNA: TGTGCCAGCAGTCTCGGACTAGGGGCAGATACGCAGTATTTT.

This clonotype was recorded at least ten times. The chain joins TRBV7-2 to TRBJ1-2; D may be TRBD1 (5 bases). Trimming removed 3 bases at V and 8 bases at J, with 16 bases between. Germline CDR1 is SGHTA and CDR2 is FQGNSA. The CDR3 totals 14 residues. CDR3 region: CASSLGRQVRGYTF. CDR3 nucleotide sequence: TGTGCCAGCAGCTTGGGGCGGCAGGTCAGAGGCTACACCTTC.

There are many counts of this clonotype. V usage is TRBV5-6 and J usage is TRBJ2-7; weak D call: TRBD1 (6 bases). CDR1 is SGHDT, CDR2 YYEEEE, per germline. Trimming removed 2 bases from V and 5 bases from J, with 14 bases in between. CDR3 length equals 14 residues. CDR3 bases: TGTGCCAGCAGCTTCAGACAGGAGGAACACGAGCAGTACTTC. This sequence encodes CASSFRQEEHEQYF. Drawing the rest from reference TRBV5-6 and TRBJ2-7, the complete variable domain is DAGVTQSPTHLIKTRGQQVTLRCSPKSGHDTVSWYQQALGQGPQFIFQYYEEEERQRGNFPDRFSGHQFPNYSSELNVNALLLGDSALYLCASSFRQEEHEQYFGPGTRLTVT.

This rearrangement joins TRBV24-1 to TRBJ2-5; possibly TRBD2 for D (6 bases). Germline CDR1 and CDR2: KGHDR and SFDVKD. There are 13 residues in the CDR3. V lost 6 bases and J lost 3, with 10 bases in between. CDR3 amino acids: CATSPWGEETQYF. CDR3 DNA: TGTGCCACCAGTCCATGGGGGGAAGAGACCCAGTACTTC.

The chain uses TRBV29-1 and TRBJ2-7, with 7 bases lining up with TRBD1. V trimming: 4 bases; J trimming: 1 base; junction bases outside the gene matches: 1. Germline V lookup: CDR1 SQVTM, CDR2 ANQGSEA. CDR3 length: 12 residues. CDR3: CSVGQGSYEQYF. The CDR3 nucleotides read TGCAGCGTTGGACAGGGTTCCTACGAGCAGTACTTC.

This clonotype has only a few counts. A much larger clone is a single base away; this may be a read error. This is likely a read error, given that the CDR3 carries no conserved phenylalanine or tryptophan at its end. The chain employs TRBV9 and TRBJ2-5; no firm D call. Trimming stripped 3 bases from V and 0 bases from J, with 18 bases between. CDR1 and CDR2 (germline): SGDLS, YYNGEE. The CDR3 is made up of 17 amino acids. Here the CDR3 DNA reads TGTGCCAGCAGCGCCCCTTTTGGGGAAAGGGACCAAGAGACCCAGTACCTC. Amino acid sequence: CASSAPFGERDQETQYL.

The sample holds many counts of this clonotype. V is TRBV6-1 and J is TRBJ2-7, with no clear D. The CDR3 has 15 amino acids. In germline, CDR1 is MNHNS, CDR2 SASEGT. Trimming shortened V by 5 bases and J by 3 bases, and 17 bases separated the two germline ends. The CDR3 protein is CASSPPGGIHYEQYF. The CDR3, as DNA: TGTGCCAGCAGTCCTCCTGGTGGGATACACTACGAGCAGTACTTC.

This clonotype was counted ten times or more. This chain joins TRBV7-9 and TRBJ2-1; tentative D call: TRBD1 (6 bases). The CDR3 totals 15 residues. Germline V gives CDR1 SEHNR, CDR2 FQNEAQ (reference sequence). The V gene lost 3 bases and the J gene lost 0 bases, with 9 bases spanning the gap. This CDR3 is CASSLSRGSYNEQFF. The CDR3 coding sequence is TGTGCCAGCAGCTTGAGCAGGGGCTCCTACAATGAGCAGTTCTTC.

This sequence joins TRBV27 and TRBJ2-1, with 11 bases fitting TRBD2. The V gene end was trimmed by 4 bases and the J gene end by 10 bases; junction bases not matched to a gene: 15. This CDR3 is 17 amino acids long. Germline-derived CDR1 and CDR2 are MNHEY and SMNVEV (reference sequence). The CDR3 nucleotides are TGTGCCAGCAGTTCATACGGAAGAATAGCGGGAGGGCAAGAGCAGTTCTTC. This gives the protein CASSSYGRIAGGQEQFF.

A remark on this clonotype: A far larger clone lies a single base away; this is likely a read error. The chain carries TRBV11-2 and TRBJ2-5; D is possibly TRBD1 or TRBD2 (5 bases each). Per germline, CDR1 SGHAT and CDR2 FQNNGV. CDR3 length: 12 amino acids. CDR3: CASSWDRETQCF. The CDR3 DNA is TGTGCCAGCAGTTGGGACCGAGAGACCCAGTGCTTC.

This clonotype was counted only a few times. This chain connects TRBV9 to TRBJ2-3; TRBD2 agrees at 12 bases. CDR3 length equals 15 residues. Germline loops: CDR1 SGDLS, CDR2 YYNGEE. With 6 bases clipped from V and 6 bases from J, the junction kept 8 bases outside the gene matches. This CDR3 reads CASTRTSGIWDTQYF. CDR3 nucleotide sequence: TGTGCCAGCACCCGGACTAGCGGGATTTGGGATACGCAGTATTTT.

The table lists this clonotype with many counts. This chain joins TRBV30 and TRBJ1-1; no reliable D call. The V end was cut by 0 bases, the J end by 4 bases, with 18 bases between. The CDR3 spans 16 residues. The germline CDR1 and CDR2 sequences are GTSNPN and SVGIG (reference sequence). The DNA for the CDR3 is TGTGCCTGGAGTGTATCGGGATGGCAAGGTGGCACTGAAGCTTTCTTT. Protein: CAWSVSGWQGGTEAFF. Supplemented by reference TRBV30 and TRBJ1-1, the full variable domain reads SQTIHQWPATLVQPVGSPLSLECTVEGTSNPNLYWYRQAAGRGLQLLFYSVGIGQISSEVPQNLSASRPQDRQFILSSKKLLLSDSGFYLCAWSVSGWQGGTEAFFGQGTRLTVV.

The V and J genes are TRBV7-8 and TRBJ2-4; D uncertain. CDR3 length: 14 amino acids. Trimming took off 5 bases at V and 10 bases at J, with 18 bases between the two ends. Germline assignment: CDR1 SGHVS and CDR2 FQNEAQ. The CDR3 region is CASSPPSRQLIQYF. The CDR3 region has the DNA TGTGCCAGCAGCCCCCCATCCCGGCAACTAATTCAGTACTTC.

There are many counts of this clonotype. This rearrangement joins TRBV11-2 to TRBJ2-1; 8 bases are a match to TRBD2. The CDR3 consists of 14 residues. CDR1 is SGHAT, CDR2 FQNNGV, per germline. After removal of 5 bases from V and 7 bases from J, the junction contained 7 bases not matched to a gene. CDR3 in DNA: TGTGCCAGCAGCCCACCAGGGACTAGAAATGAGCAGTTCTTC. Protein: CASSPPGTRNEQFF.

This clonotype was picked up many times. The V gene is TRBV2, the J gene TRBJ2-2; D unresolved. CDR3 size: 13 residues. The V gene lost 7 bases and the J gene lost 4 bases, with 10 bases spanning the gap. Germline CDR1 reads SNHLY; CDR2 reads FYNNEI. CDR3 DNA: TGTGCCAGCATGCTGACTCTCACCGGGGAGCTGTTTTTT. Residues: CASMLTLTGELFF.